This T cell receptor beta chain was recovered during a study of Graves' ophthalmopathy and Graves' hyperthyroidism. V shed 7 bases, J shed 4 bases, and the junction held 3 bases outside the gene matches. The CDR3 is 12 amino acids. Study conclusions and caveats: Sensitivity of approximately 70% and specificity of around 72% were achieved by the model that predicted ophthalmopathy progression.

Investigators amplified TCR beta CDR3 regions from RNA transcripts. An opening RT-PCR round employed HTBI primers and preceded a second-round multiplex PCR. TCRdb re-called the multiplex PCR reads with MiXCR, one entry per CDR3 protein. The repertoire includes 200,000 to 300,000 distinct CDR3 sequences, around 50% of them detected once, and more than 45% sits in the top ten. Ophthalmopathy cases showed moderate-to-severe activity, scoring CAS ≥3 and NOSPECS ≥4, with duration under 3 months. The PBMC fraction was derived from under 11 ml of fresh peripheral blood. The sample holds a few counts of this clonotype. Antigen specificity is unknown.

This chain connects TRBV12-3 or TRBV12-4 to TRBJ2-5; 7 bases are shared with TRBD2. The sequenced sample was peripheral blood. The sequence was obtained from an adult man with Graves' ophthalmopathy. The DNA for the CDR3 is TGTGCCAGCAAGCCGGGGGGAGAGACCCAGTACTTC. This encodes CASKPGGETQYF.